One T cell receptor (beta chain) is described in this entry. The antigen remains unidentified. These data originate in a study of cytomegalovirus exposure and HLA in healthy donors. Study-level points and caveats: Among TCR sequences, most were rare, though some public TCRs appeared in many donors. Reports showed the classifier diagnosing cytomegalovirus status with high specificity and sensitivity.

Using immunoSEQ multiplex PCR, the repertoire was profiled, and TCRdb retains in-frame clones only, with some absent. The sample consists of fewer than 85,000 clones, 95% to 97% of them appearing once. This CDR3 has 17 residues. V dropped 3 bases and J dropped 5; count of bases not matched to a gene: 14. CDR1 SGHTS and CDR2 YDEGEE come from the germline V gene. The V call is TRBV5-8, the J call TRBJ2-5; 9 bases line up with TRBD2. The receptor's source is a woman aged 18-29 years in good health and CMV-seronegative. The sequenced material came from PBMCs. The CDR3 coding sequence is TGTGCCAGCAGCTCAACTAGCGGGCCCTCCCTTCGGGAGACCCAGTACTTC. Translation: CASSSTSGPSLRETQYF.